Below are 5 T cell receptor beta chains sequenced from a single sample in a study. TCRdb independently ran MiXCR on the 5' RACE reads; one entry per CDR3 protein. The data show 50,000 to 80,000 distinct CDR3 sequences, 20% to 25% seen once. Sequencing input: memory CD4+ T cells sorted from a lymph node. Subset meaning: memory CD4+ T cells, CD4+CD45RO+CD25-. The receptor set was obtained from a female donor with breast cancer.

This clonotype was counted at least ten times. This sequence joins TRBV10-3 and TRBJ2-1; 10 bases are a match to TRBD1. J gave up 8 bases and V 7 bases, and 5 bases lay outside the gene matches. The CDR3 has 13 residues. Germline-derived CDR1 and CDR2 are ENHRY and SYGVKD. The CDR3 DNA follows: TGTGCCATCACCCGGGACAGGGGATATGAGCAGTTCTTC. It codes for CAITRDRGYEQFF.

This clonotype was observed a handful of times. This chain links TRBV5-6 with TRBJ1-1; no clear D. This CDR3 has 11 amino acids. Trimming stripped 4 bases from V and 2 bases from J, with 3 bases between. CDR1 is SGHDT, CDR2 YYEEEE, per germline. This chain's CDR3 is CASSRNTEAFF. The CDR3 DNA follows: TGTGCCAGCAGCCGCAACACTGAAGCTTTCTTT.

This clonotype has at least ten counts. The chain employs TRBV12-3 or TRBV12-4 and TRBJ2-1, with 8 nucleotides matching TRBD1. The CDR3 runs 14 residues. The junction had 8 bases not matched to a gene; V was cut back by 5 bases and J by 8 bases. The DNA of the CDR3 is TGTGCCAGCAGTATCGGGACAGGCAAATATGAGCAGTTCTTC. Encoded protein: CASSIGTGKYEQFF.

This clonotype was seen a few times. This chain links TRBV9 with TRBJ2-3; no clear D. The V end was cut by 0 bases, the J end by 0 bases, with 5 bases between. CDR1 SGDLS and CDR2 YYNGEE come from the germline V gene. This CDR3 is 14 amino acids long. The CDR3 reads CASSVAASTDTQYF. The CDR3 nucleotides read TGTGCCAGCAGCGTAGCGGCTAGCACAGATACGCAGTATTTT.

The V and J genes are TRBV7-9 and TRBJ2-3; TRBD2 aligns across 7 bases. Germline loops: CDR1 SEHNR, CDR2 FQNEAQ (reference sequence). V gave up 5 bases and J gave up 6 bases; unmatched junction bases: 8. CDR3 length equals 14 residues. The CDR3 bases are TGTGCCAGCAGCCCGAGCGGGACGCTGGATACGCAGTATTTT. Its protein is CASSPSGTLDTQYF.